The 9 T cell receptor beta chains below all came from one sample that was sequenced in a study of PD-1 blockade in mismatch repair-deficient tumors. Sequencing was performed with immunoSEQ multiplex PCR; in TCRdb, only in-frame clones are kept and a portion is missing. Here the sample spans 76,000 or so clones, 65% to 85% being singletons. The sequences come from peripheral blood, collected 44 weeks after starting pembrolizumab. These receptors all come from an adult with mismatch repair-deficient cancer.

A single count supports this clone. The V and J genes are TRBV5-1 and TRBJ2-7; possibly TRBD1 for D (5 bases). The CDR3 length is 13 residues. Germline assignment: CDR1 SGHRS and CDR2 YFSETQ. Trimming stripped 0 bases from V and 3 bases from J, with 7 bases between. This chain's CDR3 is CASSLGQLYEQYF. The CDR3 region has the DNA TGCGCCAGCAGCTTGGGACAGCTCTACGAGCAGTACTTC.

A few counts support this clone. The chain combines TRBV7-8 with TRBJ2-1, with 11 bases identical to TRBD2. CDR1 is SGHVS, CDR2 FQNEAQ, per germline. The CDR3 covers 15 residues. J lost 9 bases, V lost 5 bases, and 9 bases had no gene match. The CDR3 here is CASSGGLAGGGEQFF. The CDR3 DNA sequence: TGTGCCAGCAGCGGAGGGCTAGCGGGAGGAGGTGAGCAGTTCTTC.

The J gene is TRBJ2-2, the V gene TRBV11-2; no clear D gene. V was shortened by 3 bases and J by 5 bases, with 10 bases between the two germline ends. Germline V gives CDR1 SGHAT, CDR2 FQNNGV. CDR3 length equals 14 residues. The CDR3 region has the DNA TGTGCCAGCAGCTTTAATCCTCAGACCGGGGAGCTGTTTTTT. It encodes CASSFNPQTGELFF.

The chain joins TRBV4-3 to TRBJ2-1, with 8 bases aligning to TRBD2. The CDR3 has 14 amino acids. Losses at the gene ends were 3 bases for V and 7 bases for J; bases not matched to a gene: 5. Germline V lookup: CDR1 LGHNA, CDR2 YSLEER. The CDR3 DNA is TGCGCCAGCAGCCACGATACTAGCGGTAATGAGCAGTTCTTC. It specifies CASSHDTSGNEQFF.

The chain has TRBV11-2 and TRBJ2-1; TRBD2 is a possible D gene (7 bases). The CDR3 totals 16 residues. Between the trimmed V and J ends, which lost 5 bases and 7 bases, there was a span of 21 bases. CDR1 and CDR2 (germline): SGHAT, FQNNGV. CDR3 in DNA: TGTGCCAGCAGCCCCGGCAAGGGGGAGGGCCTAAATGAGCAGTTCTTC. Amino acid sequence: CASSPGKGEGLNEQFF.

The J gene is TRBJ2-3, the V gene TRBV7-9; D uncertain. Germline V CDR1 and CDR2: SEHNR, FQNEAQ (reference sequence). Trimming shortened V by 1 base and J by 2 bases, and 10 bases separated the two germline ends. The CDR3 is 15 amino acids. This chain's CDR3 is CASSLETAFTDTQYF. The CDR3 region has the DNA TGTGCCAGCAGCTTAGAGACGGCTTTCACAGATACGCAGTATTTT.

The genes are TRBV7-9 and TRBJ2-1, with 8 bases fitting TRBD2. This CDR3 is built from 15 residues. CDR1 SEHNR and CDR2 FQNEAQ come from the germline V gene (reference sequence). The V segment lost 0 bases and the J segment 7 bases; nucleotides outside the gene matches: 5. The CDR3 bases are TGTGCCAGCAGCTTAGCGGCGGGAGGAGGAAATGAGCAGTTCTTC. It translates to CASSLAAGGGNEQFF.

The chain links TRBV19 to TRBJ2-2, with D perhaps being TRBD1 or TRBD2 (7 bases each). Germline loops: CDR1 LNHDA, CDR2 SQIVND (reference sequence). This CDR3 has 14 amino acids. V lost 7 bases to trimming and J lost 5 bases, with 14 bases between them. In nucleotides, the CDR3 is TGTGCCAGTATAAGACAGGGAGGGACCGGGGAGCTGTTTTTT. It codes for CASIRQGGTGELFF. Full variable domain (rest looked up from reference TRBV19 and TRBJ2-2): DGGITQSPKYLFRKEGQNVTLSCEQNLNHDAMYWYRQDPGQGLRLIYYSQIVNDFQKGDIAEGYSVSREKKESFPLTVTSAQKNPTAFYLCASIRQGGTGELFFGEGSRLTVL.

This sequence joins TRBV6-1 and TRBJ1-1; D uncertain. The CDR3 contains 12 residues. V was shortened by 7 bases and J by 0 bases, with 6 bases between the two germline ends. Germline V gene sequence: CDR1 MNHNS, CDR2 SASEGT. The CDR3 sequence is CASTAMNTEAFF. In DNA form, the CDR3 reads TGTGCCAGCACGGCCATGAACACTGAAGCTTTCTTT.